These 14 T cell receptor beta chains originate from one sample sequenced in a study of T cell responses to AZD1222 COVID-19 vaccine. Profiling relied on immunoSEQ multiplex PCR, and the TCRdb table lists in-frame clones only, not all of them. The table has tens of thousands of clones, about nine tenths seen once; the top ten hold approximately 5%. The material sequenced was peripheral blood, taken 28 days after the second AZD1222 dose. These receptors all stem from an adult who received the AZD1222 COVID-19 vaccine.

The chain's CDR3 is CASSGTRGDEQFF. In DNA, the CDR3 is TGTGCCAGCAGCGGGACTAGGGGCGATGAGCAGTTCTTC. The chain joins TRBV2 to TRBJ2-1; 8 nucleotides agree with TRBD2. Germline-derived CDR1 and CDR2 are SNHLY and FYNNEI. J gave up 8 bases and V 6 bases, and 6 bases lay outside the gene matches. The length of the CDR3 is 13 residues.

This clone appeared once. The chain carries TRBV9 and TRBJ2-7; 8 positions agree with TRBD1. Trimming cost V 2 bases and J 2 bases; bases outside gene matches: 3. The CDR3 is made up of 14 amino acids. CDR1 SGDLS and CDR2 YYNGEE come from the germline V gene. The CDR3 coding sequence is TGTGCCAGCAGCGTGGACAGGGCCCCCTACGAGCAGTACTTC. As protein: CASSVDRAPYEQYF.

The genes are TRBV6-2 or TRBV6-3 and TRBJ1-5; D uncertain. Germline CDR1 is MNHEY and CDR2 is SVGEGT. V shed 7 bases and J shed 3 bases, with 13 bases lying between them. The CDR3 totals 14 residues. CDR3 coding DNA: TGTGCCAGCACCCCCGGGCAGTTCAATCAGCCCCAGCATTTT. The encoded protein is CASTPGQFNQPQHF.

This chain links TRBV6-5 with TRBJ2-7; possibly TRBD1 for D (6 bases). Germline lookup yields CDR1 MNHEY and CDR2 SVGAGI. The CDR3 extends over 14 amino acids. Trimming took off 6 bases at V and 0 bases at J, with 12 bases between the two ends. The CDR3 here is CASRTRDNSYEQYF. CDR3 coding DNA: TGTGCCAGCAGGACCCGGGACAACTCCTACGAGCAGTACTTC.

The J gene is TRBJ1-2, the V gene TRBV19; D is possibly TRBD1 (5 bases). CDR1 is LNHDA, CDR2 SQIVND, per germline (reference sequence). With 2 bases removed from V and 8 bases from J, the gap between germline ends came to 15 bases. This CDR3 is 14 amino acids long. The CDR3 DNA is TGTGCCAGTAGTATAACGGGACTACTGGAAGGCTACACCTTC. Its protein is CASSITGLLEGYTF.

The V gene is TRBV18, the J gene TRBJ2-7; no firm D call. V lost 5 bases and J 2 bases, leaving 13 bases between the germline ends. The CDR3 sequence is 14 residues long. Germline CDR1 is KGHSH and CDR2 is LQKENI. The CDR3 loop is CASSSQTPTYEQYF. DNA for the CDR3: TGTGCCAGCTCATCCCAGACACCTACCTACGAGCAGTACTTC.

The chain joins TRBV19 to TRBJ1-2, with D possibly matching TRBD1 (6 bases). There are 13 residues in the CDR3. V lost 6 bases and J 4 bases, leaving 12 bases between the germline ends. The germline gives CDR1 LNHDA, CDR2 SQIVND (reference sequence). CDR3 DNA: TGTGCCAGTAGCGAGGGGGGCAGCTATGGCTACACCTTC. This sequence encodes CASSEGGSYGYTF.

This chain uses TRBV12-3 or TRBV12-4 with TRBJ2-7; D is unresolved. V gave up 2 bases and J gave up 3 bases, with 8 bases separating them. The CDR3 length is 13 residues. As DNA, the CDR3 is TGTGCCAGCAGTTTAACGGGCGGCTACGAGCAGTACTTC. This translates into CASSLTGGYEQYF.

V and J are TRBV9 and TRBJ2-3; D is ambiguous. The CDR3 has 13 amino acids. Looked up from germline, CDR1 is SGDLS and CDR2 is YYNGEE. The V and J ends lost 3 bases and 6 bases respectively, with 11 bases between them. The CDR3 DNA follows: TGTGCCAGCAGCGCCCAAACCCAGGATACGCAGTATTTT. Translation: CASSAQTQDTQYF. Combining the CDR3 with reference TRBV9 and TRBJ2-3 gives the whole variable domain DSGVTQTPKHLITATGQRVTLRCSPRSGDLSVYWYQQSLDQGLQFLIQYYNGEERAKGNILERFSAQQFPDLHSELNLSSLELGDSALYFCASSAQTQDTQYFGPGTRLTVL.

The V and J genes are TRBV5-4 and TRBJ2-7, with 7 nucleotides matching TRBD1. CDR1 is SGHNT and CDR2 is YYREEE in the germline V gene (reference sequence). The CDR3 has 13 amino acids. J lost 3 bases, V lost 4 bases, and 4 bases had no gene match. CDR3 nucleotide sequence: TGTGCCAGCAGCCCGGACAGGAACTACGAGCAGTACTTC. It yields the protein CASSPDRNYEQYF.

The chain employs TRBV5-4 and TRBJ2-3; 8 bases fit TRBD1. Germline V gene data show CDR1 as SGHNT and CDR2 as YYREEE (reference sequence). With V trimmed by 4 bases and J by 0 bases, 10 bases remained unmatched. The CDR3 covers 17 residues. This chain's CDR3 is CASSPSPGQGSTDTQYF. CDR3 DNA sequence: TGTGCCAGCAGCCCTTCACCTGGACAGGGTAGCACAGATACGCAGTATTTT.

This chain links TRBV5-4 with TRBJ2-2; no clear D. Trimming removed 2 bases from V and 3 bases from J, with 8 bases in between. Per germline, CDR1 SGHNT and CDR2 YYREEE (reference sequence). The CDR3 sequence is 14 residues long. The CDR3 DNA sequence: TGTGCCAGCAGCTTCCAGGCTCACACCGGGGAGCTGTTTTTT. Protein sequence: CASSFQAHTGELFF.

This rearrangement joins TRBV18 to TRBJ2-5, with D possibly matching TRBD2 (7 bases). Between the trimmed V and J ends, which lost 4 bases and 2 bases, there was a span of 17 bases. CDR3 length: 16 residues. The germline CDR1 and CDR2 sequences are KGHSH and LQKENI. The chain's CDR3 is CASSLPRGAGQETQYF. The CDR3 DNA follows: TGTGCCAGCTCACTTCCTCGGGGGGCTGGGCAAGAGACCCAGTACTTC.

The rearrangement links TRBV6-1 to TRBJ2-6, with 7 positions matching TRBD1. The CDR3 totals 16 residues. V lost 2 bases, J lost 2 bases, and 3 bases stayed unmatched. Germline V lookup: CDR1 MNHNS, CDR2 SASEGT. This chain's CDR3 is CASSEKTGAGANVLTF. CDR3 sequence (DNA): TGTGCCAGCAGTGAAAAAACAGGGGCTGGGGCCAACGTCCTGACTTTC.